Each of the 12 T cell receptor beta chains below was sequenced from the same sample in a study of shared clonotypes between healthy human individuals. The method was immunoSEQ multiplex PCR; TCRdb's version includes in-frame clones alone and lacks a portion of them. Of under 1,100,000 clones in the sample, around three quarters were seen once. Input material: memory CD4+ T cells from PBMCs. As for subset: CD45RA-negative fraction. The receptors originated from a man in his late teens or twenties in good health. Some clones in this sample may be carry-over from other donors' samples.

V usage is TRBV2 and J usage is TRBJ2-7; no reliable D call. The V end was cut by 9 bases, the J end by 3 bases, with 9 bases between. The germline V gene encodes CDR1 SNHLY and CDR2 FYNNEI. The CDR3 extends over 11 amino acids. The CDR3 sequence: CASSTLYEQYF. CDR3 nucleotide sequence: TGTGCCAGTTCGACTCTCTACGAGCAGTACTTC.

CDR3 residues: CASSLEGRVYGYTF. CDR3 in DNA: TGTGCCAGCAGCTTGGAGGGCAGGGTCTATGGCTACACCTTC. The genes are TRBV5-4 and TRBJ1-2; possible D gene TRBD1, 5 bases. The CDR3 spans 14 residues. Germline CDR1 reads SGHNT; CDR2 reads YYREEE (reference sequence). V lost 0 bases, J lost 4 bases, and 10 bases lay in between. The entire variable domain, with the rest obtained from reference TRBV5-4 and TRBJ1-2, is as follows: ETGVTQSPTHLIKTRGQQVTLRCSSQSGHNTVSWYQQALGQGPQFIFQYYREEENGRGNFPPRFSGLQFPNYSSELNVNALELDDSALYLCASSLEGRVYGYTFGSGTRLTVV.

This clone was counted a single time. The rearrangement uses TRBV18 and TRBJ1-4; D is perhaps TRBD1 (5 bases). The CDR3 totals 13 residues. The germline V gene encodes CDR1 KGHSH and CDR2 LQKENI. With 6 bases removed from V and 8 bases from J, the gap between germline ends came to 13 bases. The CDR3 DNA follows: TGTGCCAGCTCCCGGGGGGTGGACGAAAAACTGTTTTTT. It yields the protein CASSRGVDEKLFF.

This chain links TRBV9 with TRBJ2-2; 10 nucleotides match TRBD1. Germline V gives CDR1 SGDLS, CDR2 YYNGEE. This CDR3 spans 16 amino acids. Losses at the gene ends were 4 bases for V and 3 bases for J; bases not matched to a gene: 6. CDR3 loop: CASSSGTGDYTGELFF. CDR3 sequence (DNA): TGTGCCAGCAGCTCCGGGACAGGGGACTACACCGGGGAGCTGTTTTTT.

The V call is TRBV5-4, the J call TRBJ1-3; D gene ambiguous. Germline lookup yields CDR1 SGHNT and CDR2 YYREEE (reference sequence). The CDR3 is 15 residues long. V shed 4 bases and J shed 0 bases, with 11 bases lying between them. CDR3 protein: CASSQEWYSGNTIYF. In DNA form, the CDR3 reads TGTGCCAGCAGCCAAGAATGGTACTCTGGAAACACCATATATTTT.

The CDR3 reads CASSHGLAPNEQFF. The DNA of the CDR3 is TGTGCCAGCTCCCACGGACTAGCGCCCAATGAGCAGTTCTTC. The V and J genes are TRBV18 and TRBJ2-1; 9 bases are shared with TRBD2. The trim removed 6 bases at V and 6 bases at J, leaving 6 bases unmatched. CDR3 size: 14 residues. The V gene's germline CDR1 is KGHSH and CDR2 LQKENI.

The genes are TRBV18 and TRBJ1-5; D call uncertain. Germline loops: CDR1 KGHSH, CDR2 LQKENI. CDR3 length: 12 amino acids. Trimming took off 4 bases at V and 1 base at J, with 2 bases between the two ends. The DNA of the CDR3 is TGTGCCAGCTCACAGAGCAATCAGCCCCAGCATTTT. This sequence encodes CASSQSNQPQHF.

The rearrangement links TRBV29-1 to TRBJ1-1; 10 nucleotides line up with TRBD1. Germline CDR1 and CDR2: SQVTM and ANQGSEA. V lost 0 bases, J lost 4 bases, and 2 bases stayed unmatched. The CDR3 length is 14 residues. The chain's CDR3 is CSVEEWTGGTEAFF. DNA for the CDR3: TGCAGCGTTGAAGAATGGACAGGGGGCACTGAAGCTTTCTTT.

V gene TRBV6-1 combines with J gene TRBJ2-4, with 8 bases fitting TRBD1. Germline V CDR1 and CDR2: MNHNS, SASEGT. The length of the CDR3 is 13 residues. V trimming: 1 base; J trimming: 10 bases; junction bases outside the gene matches: 3. CDR3 coding DNA: TGTGCCAGCAGTGAAGGACAGGGGTCAATTCAGTACTTC. This sequence encodes CASSEGQGSIQYF.

The chain links TRBV11-2 to TRBJ2-3, with D unclear. The CDR3 is 18 amino acids. V was clipped by 2 bases and J by 4 bases, with 22 bases between them. Germline CDR1 SGHAT, CDR2 FQNNGV. The CDR3 nucleotides are TGTGCCAGCAGCTTAACATATCAACTGGATTCCCCCGCAGATACGCAGTATTTT. It specifies CASSLTYQLDSPADTQYF.

The chain couples TRBV9 to TRBJ1-5; no definite D call. Trimming cost V 0 bases and J 5 bases, with 9 bases left between them. This CDR3 contains 14 residues. The germline V gene has CDR1 SGDLS and CDR2 YYNGEE. In DNA, the CDR3 is TGTGCCAGCAGCGTAGTTGATTCGGATCAGCCCCAGCATTTT. It codes for CASSVVDSDQPQHF. The whole variable domain, remainder taken from reference TRBV9 and TRBJ1-5, is DSGVTQTPKHLITATGQRVTLRCSPRSGDLSVYWYQQSLDQGLQFLIQYYNGEERAKGNILERFSAQQFPDLHSELNLSSLELGDSALYFCASSVVDSDQPQHFGDGTRLSIL.

J is TRBJ2-1 and V is TRBV2; 14 bases are shared with TRBD2. The V and J ends lost 8 bases and 8 bases, in that order; junction bases with no gene match: 11. Germline values: CDR1 SNHLY, CDR2 FYNNEI. CDR3 size: 16 residues. The CDR3 region has the DNA TGTGCCAGCTCTAGACTAGCGGGAGGGCCTGTCGATGAGCAGTTCTTC. Translating gives CASSRLAGGPVDEQFF.